These 2 T cell receptor beta chains came from one sample sequenced in a study of T cells in Graves' hyperthyroidism and ophthalmopathy. Regions amplified from RNA transcripts were the TCR beta CDR3 regions. First-round RT-PCR targeting the TCR CDR3 was performed with the HTBI primer set. TCRdb recomputed calls from the multiplex PCR reads with MiXCR, one row per CDR3 protein. Of about 37,000 distinct CDR3 sequences listed, roughly 50% are singletons. What was sequenced was blood. The receptors come from a man in his forties with Graves' ophthalmopathy.

In regard to this clonotype: The missing conserved phenylalanine or tryptophan at the end of this CDR3 makes a read error likely. The CDR3 DNA follows: TGTGCCAGCAGCCAAGATCCACGGCGGGAGATGGGTATAGATACGCAGTATCTT. This codes for CASSQDPRREMGIDTQYL. The V and J genes are TRBV14 and TRBJ2-3, with 7 bases lining up with TRBD2. Unmatched junction bases numbered 14, after V lost 0 bases and J lost 5 bases. CDR1 and CDR2 (germline): SGHDN, FVKESK. The CDR3 runs to 18 residues.

This clonotype has a count of ten or more. The chain links TRBV11-1 to TRBJ2-5; maybe TRBD1 (5 bases). Trimming removed 1 base at V and 1 base at J, with 10 bases between. The CDR3 spans 15 residues. In germline, CDR1 is SGHAT, CDR2 FQDESV (reference sequence). CDR3 bases: TGTGCCAGCAGCTTAGGTGCAGGGATCCAAGAGACCCAGTACTTC. Translating gives CASSLGAGIQETQYF. Looking up the rest from reference TRBV11-1 and TRBJ2-5 gives the full variable domain: EAEVAQSPRYKITEKSQAVAFWCDPISGHATLYWYRQILGQGPELLVQFQDESVVDDSQLPKDRFSAERLKGVDSTLKIQPAELGDSAMYLCASSLGAGIQETQYFGPGTRLLVL.